The entry below gives a single T cell receptor beta chain sequence along with its context. Its antigen is not identified. Each of the CD4+ naive, central memory, regulatory and stem cell-like memory populations was sorted via CD45RO/CCR7/CD25/CD127/CD95/CD27. This record belongs to a study of beta chain features in type 1 diabetes. Expressed TCRB transcripts were sequenced after all isolated RNA was converted to cDNA. Assay used: immunoSEQ multiplex PCR; TCRdb lists only in-frame clones, some missing. Of fewer than 30,000 clones listed, 50% to 65% are singletons. The study, taken as a whole, reports: Among patients with Type 1 diabetes, TCRB CDR3s were moderately but significantly shorter in every one of the four CD4+ subsets.

The CDR3 has 15 amino acids. V shed 5 bases and J 0 bases; nucleotides not matched to a gene: 3. The germline CDR1 and CDR2 sequences are MNHNS and SASEGT. The sample consisted of Tregs from blood. The V and J genes are TRBV6-1 and TRBJ2-5; 10 bases map to TRBD2. The TCR comes from a woman between 18 and 30 years old with type 1 diabetes. The CDR3 bases are TGTGCCAGCAGTACCGGGACTAGCGACCAAGAGACCCAGTACTTC. Encoded protein: CASSTGTSDQETQYF.